Listed below are T cell receptor beta chains from one sample, sequenced in a study of blood T cell repertoires in COVID-19. The protocol was immunoSEQ multiplex PCR, while the TCRdb copy is restricted to in-frame clones and leaves out a portion. The profile shows roughly 200,000 clones, over 80% of them singletons. The sequencing input was peripheral blood. These receptor sequences come from a woman aged 40 to 50 with COVID-19, enrolled during active disease. Each CDR3 is given with its conserved first and last residue. D genes are given only for firm matches. Some rows have no size entry. The others give once, few or many, or a class for an expanded clone.

J,V,size,D,DNA,CDR3
TRBJ1-1,TRBV19,-,TRBD1,TGTGCCAGTAGTATGGCACAGGGGGCCATGAACACTGAAGCTTTCTTT,CASSMAQGAMNTEAFF
TRBJ1-5,TRBV2,-,TRBD1,TGTGCCAGCAGCCGCTATCCGACAGGGGGCGGAAGAAGCAATCAGCCCCAGCATTTT,CASSRYPTGGGRSNQPQHF
TRBJ2-7,TRBV27,once,-,TGTGCCAGCAGTCCCACCAGGGTTGGCGAGCAGTACTTC,CASSPTRVGEQYF
TRBJ2-1,TRBV9,-,TRBD2,TGTGCCAGCAGCGTAGGGCTAGCGGCCTACAATGAGCAGTTCTTC,CASSVGLAAYNEQFF
TRBJ1-1,TRBV5-6,-,-,TGTGCCAGCAGCTTGAGGGTAGGGGACACTGAAGCTTTCTTT,CASSLRVGDTEAFF
TRBJ1-5,TRBV5-1,few,-,TGCGCCAGCAGCGATACAGGAGATCAGCCCCAGCATTTT,CASSDTGDQPQHF
TRBJ2-7,TRBV5-1,few,-,TGCGCCAGCAGCTTGGCCCTAGCGAACTACGAGCAGTACTTC,CASSLALANYEQYF
TRBJ2-1,TRBV27,-,-,TGTGCCAGCAGTTGGGGGCCCAACGGCAATGAGCAGTTCTTC,CASSWGPNGNEQFF
TRBJ2-4,TRBV9,-,-,TGTGCCAGCAGCGTAGCTGGGGGCGCCAAAAACATTCAGTACTTC,CASSVAGGAKNIQYF
TRBJ1-6,TRBV19,once,TRBD1,TGTGCCACCACGGGACAGCGGACTTCACCCCTCCACTTT,CATTGQRTSPLHF
TRBJ1-1,TRBV19,-,-,TGTGCCAGTAGTATTTGGGCTGTCGGGGATGAAGCTTTCTTT,CASSIWAVGDEAFF
TRBJ2-7,TRBV5-1,-,-,TGCGCCAGCAGCTTGGATCCCCAAATTTCATACGAGCAGTACTTC,CASSLDPQISYEQYF
TRBJ1-1,TRBV6-5,-,TRBD1,TGTGCCAGCACTACCGACAGGGGAACTGAAGCTTTCTTT,CASTTDRGTEAFF
TRBJ2-1,TRBV18,-,TRBD2,TGTGCCAGCTCACCAGGACTAGCGGGGGGGAATGAGCAGTTCTTC,CASSPGLAGGNEQFF
TRBJ1-4,TRBV11-2,few,-,TGTGCCAGCAGCTTAGGGGCGGGTTGGCGGGAAGAAAAACTGTTTTTT,CASSLGAGWREEKLFF
TRBJ2-3,TRBV5-1,-,-,TGCGCCAGCAGCTTGGTAAACTCCGGGGGGCGAAATACGCAGTATTTT,CASSLVNSGGRNTQYF
TRBJ1-4,TRBV24-1,-,TRBD1,TGTGCCACCAGTGATAAGGGACAGGGGCGAGAAAAACTGTTTTTT,CATSDKGQGREKLFF
TRBJ2-7,TRBV5-1,-,-,TGCGCCAGCAGCTTGGAACAGGGCACCTACGAGCAGTACTTC,CASSLEQGTYEQYF
TRBJ2-1,TRBV5-1,-,-,TGCGCCAGCAGTTCGAGCGGGCCACCGGCAAATGAGCAGTTCTTC,CASSSSGPPANEQFF
TRBJ1-3,TRBV24-1,-,-,TGTGCCACCAGTGATCACCTGACAGCCTCTGGAAACACCATATATTTT,CATSDHLTASGNTIYF
TRBJ2-2,TRBV12-5,-,-,TGTGCTAGTGGTTCCGGGGGGAACACCGGGGAGCTGTTTTTT,CASGSGGNTGELFF
TRBJ1-6,TRBV28,-,-,TGTGCCAGCGCCTCTAAACCCCGCTATTCACCCCTCCACTTT,CASASKPRYSPLHF
TRBJ1-6,TRBV27,-,-,TGTGCCAGCAAAAGTCAGGCCGCCACTTCACCCCTCCACTTT,CASKSQAATSPLHF
TRBJ1-6,TRBV18,many,TRBD1,TGTGCCAGCTCGCGGACAGGGGAAAATTCACCCCTCCACTTT,CASSRTGENSPLHF
TRBJ2-7,TRBV10-3,-,-,TGTGCCATCAGTGATCCTGAGGGAGATGGGCTCTACGAGCAGTACTTC,CAISDPEGDGLYEQYF
TRBJ1-2,TRBV27,few,TRBD1,TGTGCCAGCAGTCTCGTATGGGCGATGGGGACAGCAACCCTTAAAGGCTATGGCTACACCTTC,CASSLVWAMGTATLKGYGYTF
TRBJ2-2,TRBV27,-,TRBD2,TGTGCCAGCAGTTGGGCGGGGGGGTTTGGCGGGGAGCTGTTTTTT,CASSWAGGFGGELFF
TRBJ2-4,TRBV14,-,TRBD2,TGTGCCAGCAGCCCGGGGAACAGAGCGGGATGGGCCAAAAACATTCAGTACTTC,CASSPGNRAGWAKNIQYF
TRBJ1-1,TRBV12-5,many,-,TGTGCTAGTGGTTCACAGACACAGGGAGCTTTCTTT,CASGSQTQGAFF
TRBJ2-2,TRBV6-4,few,TRBD2,TGTGCCAGCAGTGTCTCTAGCGGGAACACCGGGGAGCTGTTTTTT,CASSVSSGNTGELFF
TRBJ1-3,TRBV18,-,TRBD1,TGTGCCAGCTCACCAGGACAGGGGGGCTCTGGAAACACCATATATTTT,CASSPGQGGSGNTIYF
TRBJ1-1,TRBV20-1,medium-sized,-,TGCAGTGCCAACCCGAACGGTGAAGCTTTCTTT,CSANPNGEAFF
TRBJ1-2,TRBV5-1,-,TRBD1,TGCGCCAGCAGCTTTGACAGGGATGGCGGCTACACCTTC,CASSFDRDGGYTF
TRBJ1-2,TRBV28,-,-,TGTGCCAGCAGTTTATTAGGGGATGGCTACACCTTC,CASSLLGDGYTF
TRBJ1-1,TRBV27,few,-,TGTGCCAGCAGTCTGAACGGGAGGGAAGCTTTCTTT,CASSLNGREAFF
TRBJ1-2,TRBV7-9,-,TRBD1,TGTGCCAGCAGCCCGGGGACAGGGTATGGCTACACCTTC,CASSPGTGYGYTF
TRBJ2-3,TRBV28,once,-,TGTGCCAGCAGTTTCGACTCTGGAGCAGATACGCAGTATTTT,CASSFDSGADTQYF
TRBJ2-1,TRBV6-6,-,TRBD2,TGTGCCAGCAGTCCTACTCCTCCCGGGGGGGCCTGGGATGAGCAGTTCTTC,CASSPTPPGGAWDEQFF
TRBJ2-3,TRBV24-1,-,-,TGTGCCACCAGTGACCCTAGGGGGGGACACAATACGCAGTATTTT,CATSDPRGGHNTQYF
TRBJ2-7,TRBV19,-,TRBD1,TGTGCCAGTAGTAGGACAGGGGCAGGAAGCTACGAGCAGTACTTC,CASSRTGAGSYEQYF
TRBJ1-4,TRBV19,-,-,TGTGCCAGTAGTATTAATGTTAATGAAAAACTGTTTTTT,CASSINVNEKLFF
TRBJ1-5,TRBV6-6,-,-,TGTGCCAGCCGGCGGCGGGGCCCCAATCAGCCCCAGCATTTT,CASRRRGPNQPQHF
TRBJ2-1,TRBV5-1,-,-,TGCGCCAGCAGCGGGGAGGGACAAAGTTGGGGCAATGAGCAGTTCTTC,CASSGEGQSWGNEQFF
TRBJ2-7,TRBV19,-,TRBD2,TGTGCCAGTAAGGGCGGGACTAGCGGGAGTACAGCCCACGAGCAGTACTTC,CASKGGTSGSTAHEQYF
TRBJ1-4,TRBV23-1,-,-,TGCGCCAGCAGTCAAGGAACAGGGTCCCCTAATGAAAAACTGTTTTTT,CASSQGTGSPNEKLFF
TRBJ2-7,TRBV6-5,-,TRBD1,TGTGCCAGCAGTTACCCTACAGGGGGCAACGAGCAGTACTTC,CASSYPTGGNEQYF
TRBJ2-4,TRBV18,-,TRBD1,TGTGCCAGCTCACCGGGGGGACAGGGAAGAAACATTCAGTACTTC,CASSPGGQGRNIQYF
TRBJ1-6,TRBV5-1,many,-,TGCGCCAGCAGCTTGCAGGGAGGCGATTCACCCCTCCACTTT,CASSLQGGDSPLHF
TRBJ1-6,TRBV5-1,-,-,TGCGCCAGCAGGGGGGCAGGGGTGGATTCCTATAATTCACCCCTCCACTTT,CASRGAGVDSYNSPLHF
TRBJ2-1,TRBV5-1,-,-,TGCGCCAGCAGGGAGGGGGGCACAGGGGACAATGAGCAGTTCTTC,CASREGGTGDNEQFF
TRBJ2-5,TRBV6-6,-,TRBD2,TGTGCCAGCAGTAGGACTAGCGGGGGGGCCGGAGAGACCCAGTACTTC,CASSRTSGGAGETQYF
TRBJ2-5,TRBV19,-,-,TGTGCCAGTAGTAAAGGAGGGCCCAAAGAGACCCAGTACTTC,CASSKGGPKETQYF
TRBJ1-6,TRBV19,once,-,TGTGCCAGTAGTATTTCGGGATCACCCCTCCACTTT,CASSISGSPLHF
TRBJ2-5,TRBV5-1,-,TRBD2,TGCGCCAGCAAGACTAGCGGGAGTTCAGAGACCCAGTACTTC,CASKTSGSSETQYF
TRBJ2-5,TRBV4-1,-,-,TGCGCCAGCAGCCAAGAGGGAGACCAAGAGACCCAGTACTTC,CASSQEGDQETQYF
TRBJ1-2,TRBV5-6,few,-,TGTGCCAGCAGCTTGGGACATTCACGGTTGGATGGCTACACCTTC,CASSLGHSRLDGYTF
TRBJ2-4,TRBV2,-,TRBD2,TGTGCCAGCAGTCCCCGGGGTGGAAGCGGGGCAAGGGACATTCAGTACTTC,CASSPRGGSGARDIQYF
TRBJ1-1,TRBV16,once,-,TGTGCCAGCAGCTCCCAGGAGAACACTGAAGCTTTCTTT,CASSSQENTEAFF
TRBJ2-7,TRBV16,-,TRBD1,TGTGCCAGCAGCCAATCCTGGGACAGTTTAGTTTACGAGCAGTACTTC,CASSQSWDSLVYEQYF
TRBJ1-1,TRBV6-4,-,-,TGTGCCAGCATCCCAGGGGCGAACACTGAAGCTTTCTTT,CASIPGANTEAFF